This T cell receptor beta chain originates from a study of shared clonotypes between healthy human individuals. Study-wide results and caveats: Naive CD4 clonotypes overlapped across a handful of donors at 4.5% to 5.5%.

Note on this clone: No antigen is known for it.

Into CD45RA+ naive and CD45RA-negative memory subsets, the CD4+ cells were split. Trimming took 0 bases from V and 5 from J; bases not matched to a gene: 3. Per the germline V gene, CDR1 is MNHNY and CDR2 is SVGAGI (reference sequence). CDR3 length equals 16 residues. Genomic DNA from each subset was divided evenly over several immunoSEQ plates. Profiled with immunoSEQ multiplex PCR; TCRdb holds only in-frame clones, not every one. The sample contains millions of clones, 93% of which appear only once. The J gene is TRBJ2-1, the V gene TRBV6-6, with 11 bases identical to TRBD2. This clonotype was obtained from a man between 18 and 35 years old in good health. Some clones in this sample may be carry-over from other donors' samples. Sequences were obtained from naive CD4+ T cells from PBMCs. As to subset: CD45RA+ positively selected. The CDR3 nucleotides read TGTGCCAGCAGTTACTCGAGACTAGCGGGACACAATGAGCAGTTCTTC. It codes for CASSYSRLAGHNEQFF.